The present entry profiles one T cell receptor beta chain with its context. Its antigen is unidentified. This record belongs to a study of cytomegalovirus exposure and HLA in healthy donors. Study-wide results and caveats: In vitro experiments confirmed that a few CMV-associated chains were specific for CMV antigens. Cytomegalovirus-associated status was assigned to some 160 TCR beta chains.

Sequencing was performed with immunoSEQ multiplex PCR; in TCRdb, only in-frame clones are kept and a portion is missing. The sample carries about 140,000 clones, approximately 94% recorded once. Germline V gene lookup returns CDR1 SGHRS and CDR2 YFSETQ. CDR3 size: 14 residues. The germline V and J ends were trimmed by 3 bases and 3 bases, with 9 bases remaining between them. The rearrangement uses TRBV5-1 and TRBJ2-2; tentative D call: TRBD2 (5 bases). The material sequenced was PBMCs. This clonotype originated in a man between 18 and 29 years old in good health and CMV-seropositive. The CDR3 DNA follows: TGCGCCAGCAGCTCTGAGGGAGACACCGGGGAGCTGTTTTTT. Its protein product is CASSSEGDTGELFF.